This T cell receptor (beta chain) originates from a study of blood T cell repertoires in COVID-19. On the study more broadly: Whether acute or convalescent, the COVID-19 samples came from the United States, Italy and Spain. Nucleic acid was either cDNA or gDNA, and it came from T cells, B-cell-depleted T cells, or PBMCs.

Germline V lookup: CDR1 SQVTM, CDR2 ANQGSEA. The ends lost 7 bases at V and 0 bases at J; junction bases unmatched: 13. The CDR3 is 16 residues long. Original processing notes: Estimation of nucleated cell counts relied on the amplification of reference gene primers. Some clones are missing from TCRdb's copy, which holds only in-frame ones; the method was immunoSEQ multiplex PCR. The DNA gave D and trimming, while V, J and clone size come from that table. The sample has some 240,000 clones, around 90% seen once. Sequenced: peripheral blood. The receptor comes from a man aged 60-69 years who had recovered from COVID-19. The V and J genes are TRBV29-1 and TRBJ2-3; 7 bases match TRBD1. The CDR3 DNA is TGCAGCGCCGCTGGAGGACAGGCGCTGAGCACAGATACGCAGTATTTT. It yields the protein CSAAGGQALSTDTQYF.